These 12 T cell receptor beta chains came from one sample sequenced in a study of CD8 T cells in Susac syndrome. RNA was extracted with the RNeasy kit, and a quantity of about 0.45 to 1 ug was reverse transcribed using random hexamers. Each CDR3 protein is one row after TCRdb ran MiXCR on the immunoSEQ multiplex PCR reads. Of roughly 130,000 distinct CDR3 sequences listed, roughly 95% were seen once; the top ten hold over 0.095%. Sequences were obtained from CD4+ T cells from PBMCs. The receptor set was obtained from a human donor with multiple sclerosis.

The chain employs TRBV3-1 and TRBJ2-5; 8 positions agree with TRBD1. J gave up 3 bases and V 6 bases, and 9 bases lay outside the gene matches. This CDR3 region has 15 residues. Germline V gives CDR1 LGHDT, CDR2 YNNKEL (reference sequence). The CDR3 region has the DNA TGTGCCAGCAGTCATCGGCCAGGGGGCAAAGAGACCCAGTACTTC. Translating gives CASSHRPGGKETQYF.

The V and J genes are TRBV29-1 and TRBJ1-2; D remains unclear. The length of the CDR3 is 11 residues. V was cut by 7 bases and J by 2 bases, with 8 bases left in between. Per the germline V gene, CDR1 is SQVTM and CDR2 is ANQGSEA. CDR3 amino acids: CSGTGNYGYTF. CDR3 bases: TGCAGCGGAACCGGAAACTATGGCTACACCTTC. Complete variable domain (other parts from reference TRBV29-1 and TRBJ1-2): SAVISQKPSRDICQRGTSLTIQCQVDSQVTMMFWYRQQPGQSLTLIATANQGSEATYESGFVIDKFPISRPNLTFSTLTVSNMSPEDSSIYLCSGTGNYGYTFGSGTRLTVV.

The chain joins TRBV7-9 to TRBJ2-1; D perhaps matches TRBD2 (5 bases). Deletions cut 4 bases from V and 4 bases from J, with 5 bases between. The CDR3 totals 12 residues. CDR1 SEHNR and CDR2 FQNEAQ come from the germline V gene (reference sequence). The CDR3 sequence: CASSWRYNEQFF. The CDR3 bases are TGTGCCAGCAGCTGGAGGTACAATGAGCAGTTCTTC.

The chain has TRBV6-2 or TRBV6-3 and TRBJ1-2, with D possibly being TRBD1 (6 bases). Germline lookup yields CDR1 MNHEY and CDR2 SVGEGT. The CDR3 length is 14 residues. V lost 0 bases and J lost 8, with 13 bases in between. The CDR3 here is CASSYSTGSSGYTF. CDR3 sequence (DNA): TGTGCCAGCAGTTACTCCACAGGGTCCAGCGGCTACACCTTC.

This rearrangement joins TRBV21-1 to TRBJ2-5; the table's D call, TRBD2, was not checked against the DNA. TRBV21-1 is a listed pseudogene. The CDR3 is made up of 16 amino acids. This chain's CDR3 is CASSKEGEEGGETQYF. The CDR3 DNA reads as TGTGCCAGCAGCAAAGAAGGGGAGGAGGGCGGGGAGACCCAGTACTTC.

The rearrangement links TRBV2 to TRBJ1-2, with D perhaps TRBD1 (6 bases). Trimming left V 6 bases short and J 4 bases short, with 15 bases between. From germline, CDR1 is SNHLY and CDR2 FYNNEI. The CDR3 is 14 residues long. The CDR3 DNA is TGTGCCAGCAGGAATACAGGGAGCGGCTATGGCTACACCTTC. Protein: CASRNTGSGYGYTF. Full variable domain (remainder filled in from reference TRBV2 and TRBJ1-2): EPEVTQTPSHQVTQMGQEVILRCVPISNHLYFYWYRQILGQKVEFLVSFYNNEISEKSEIFDDQFSVERPDGSNFTLKIRSTKLEDSAMYFCASRNTGSGYGYTFGSGTRLTVV.

The chain has TRBV20-1 and TRBJ1-5; 9 bases align to TRBD1. J gave up 1 base and V 1 base, and 8 bases lay outside the gene matches. The CDR3 length is 17 residues. CDR1 and CDR2 from the germline V gene are DFQATT and SNEGSKA (reference sequence). The CDR3 DNA follows: TGCAGTGCTAGAGCTGGAGGACAGGGGTTGAGCAATCAGCCCCAGCATTTT. Its translation: CSARAGGQGLSNQPQHF.

V gene TRBV12-3 or TRBV12-4 combines with J gene TRBJ2-3; no clear D. V dropped 5 bases and J dropped 0 bases, with 6 bases sitting between them. CDR3 size: 13 residues. CDR3: CASSMGSTDTQYF. DNA of the CDR3: TGTGCCAGCAGTATGGGGAGCACAGATACGCAGTATTTT.

V and J are TRBV5-1 and TRBJ2-5; 10 nucleotides agree with TRBD1. This CDR3 has 14 residues. V lost 7 bases and J lost 5; bases outside the gene matches: 8. The germline V gene has CDR1 SGHRS and CDR2 YFSETQ. This chain's CDR3 is CASATGQGKETQYF. The CDR3 DNA is TGCGCCAGCGCGACGGGACAGGGGAAGGAGACCCAGTACTTC.

For the CDR3, the DNA is TGCAGTCTATGGGGGACAGGGAAGGGCACAGATACGCAGTATTTT. As protein: CSLWGTGKGTDTQYF. The chain links TRBV20-1 to TRBJ2-3; 9 bases fit TRBD1. Germline CDR1 is DFQATT and CDR2 is SNEGSKA (reference sequence). The CDR3 sequence is 15 residues long. With V trimmed by 8 bases and J by 1 base, 10 bases remained unmatched.

Only one count was recorded for this clonotype. The rearrangement uses TRBV29-1 and TRBJ1-1; 8 bases are a match to TRBD1. The V segment lost 4 bases and the J segment 0 bases; nucleotides outside the gene matches: 10. Germline V gives CDR1 SQVTM, CDR2 ANQGSEA. The CDR3 is 16 residues long. Here the CDR3 reads CSVVGWGTGLNTEAFF. CDR3 sequence (DNA): TGCAGCGTTGTGGGGTGGGGGACAGGACTGAACACTGAAGCTTTCTTT.

The chain recombines TRBV20-1 with TRBJ1-2, with D tentatively TRBD1 (6 bases). Per germline, CDR1 DFQATT and CDR2 SNEGSKA (reference sequence). Deletions cut 2 bases from V and 6 bases from J, with 10 bases between. This CDR3 is 12 amino acids long. The CDR3 protein is CSARRGVDGYTF. The CDR3 DNA follows: TGCAGTGCTAGAAGGGGGGTCGATGGCTACACCTTC.